These 26 T cell receptor beta chains originate from one sample sequenced in a study of metastatic and nonmetastatic thyroid tumors. Using MiXCR, TCRdb re-called clones from the PCR reads. This sample has 11,000 to 15,000 clones, with 25% found just once. Thyroid surgery was performed in patients who had received no treatment beforehand. Sequenced: tumor tissue. The receptors were sampled from a female donor with papillary thyroid cancer or a benign thyroid nodule (not recorded which). Some clones in this sample may be carry-over from other donors' samples.

This clone has at least ten counts. The chain uses TRBV5-1 and TRBJ1-1; 10 bases match TRBD1. Germline V gene lookup returns CDR1 SGHRS and CDR2 YFSETQ. V dropped 3 bases and J dropped 5; count of bases not matched to a gene: 4. The length of the CDR3 is 14 residues. CDR3 loop: CASSYLGQGTEAFF. In nucleotides, the CDR3 is TGCGCCAGCAGCTACTTGGGACAGGGGACTGAAGCTTTCTTT.

The rearrangement links TRBV6-1 to TRBJ1-2; D is unresolved. Looked up from germline, CDR1 is MNHNS and CDR2 is SASEGT. Trimming shortened V by 6 bases and J by 7 bases, and 12 bases separated the two germline ends. This CDR3 contains 12 residues. The CDR3 spells CASRPRGGGYTF. The CDR3 coding sequence is TGTGCCAGCAGGCCACGTGGCGGTGGCTACACCTTC.

Concerning this clone itself: A much larger clone lies one base from this, so it may be a read error. The rearrangement uses TRBV9 and TRBJ2-3, with 7 positions matching TRBD2. Trimming at V came to 6 bases and at J to 2 bases, leaving 6 bases not matched to a gene. Germline CDR1 is SGDLS and CDR2 is YYNGEE. The CDR3 totals 14 residues. CDR3 sequence: CASIGAGITDTQYF. For the CDR3, the DNA is TGTGCCAGCATTGGAGCGGGAATCACAGATACGCAGTATTTT. The entire variable domain, with the rest obtained from reference TRBV9 and TRBJ2-3, is as follows: DSGVTQTPKHLITATGQRVTLRCSPRSGDLSVYWYQQSLDQGLQFLIQYYNGEERAKGNILERFSAQQFPDLHSELNLSSLELGDSALYFCASIGAGITDTQYFGPGTRLTVL.

The chain joins TRBV27 to TRBJ2-7; TRBD1 is a possible D gene (6 bases). Between the trimmed V and J ends, which lost 3 bases and 2 bases, there was a span of 8 bases. This CDR3 is built from 13 residues. From germline, CDR1 is MNHEY and CDR2 SMNVEV (reference sequence). CDR3 loop: CASSFRGAYEQYF. CDR3 nucleotides: TGTGCCAGCAGTTTCAGGGGAGCCTACGAGCAGTACTTC.

This clone was found many times. One base away lies a much larger clone, so this may be a sequencing read error. This chain joins TRBV6-5 and TRBJ1-5; 9 nucleotides match TRBD1. CDR3 length equals 18 residues. Germline V CDR1 and CDR2: MNHEY, SVGAGI. CDR3 in amino acids: CASSHRDREIYSSQPQHF. Written as DNA, the CDR3 is TGTGCCAGCAGCCACCGGGACAGGGAAATTTATAGCAGTCAGCCCCAGCATTTT.

This clone is classed as medium-sized. The rearrangement uses TRBV3-1 and TRBJ2-7; perhaps TRBD1 as D (6 bases). This CDR3 has 14 residues. The germline CDR1 and CDR2 sequences are LGHDT and YNNKEL (reference sequence). The V end was cut by 6 bases, the J end by 1 base, with 13 bases between. The DNA for the CDR3 is TGTGCCAGCAGTCCGGACAGTAGATCCTACGAGCAGTACTTC. Residues: CASSPDSRSYEQYF.

In its sample, this clone was seen many times. The chain is built from TRBV9 and TRBJ2-5; no reliable D call. Per germline, CDR1 SGDLS and CDR2 YYNGEE. V lost 3 bases and J lost 4, with 10 bases in between. This CDR3 is 13 amino acids long. CDR3 coding DNA: TGTGCCAGCAGCGCCCGACTCTTAGAGACCCAGTACTTC. Encoded protein: CASSARLLETQYF.

This clone rates as medium-sized. The V and J genes are TRBV28 and TRBJ2-7; weak D call: TRBD2 (5 bases). The CDR3 loop spans 13 amino acids. Trimming cost V 7 bases and J 5 bases, with 15 bases left between them. Germline V gene sequence: CDR1 MDHEN, CDR2 SYDVKM. CDR3 residues: CASNPPGLDEQYF. The CDR3, as DNA: TGTGCCAGCAATCCTCCGGGGTTGGACGAGCAGTACTTC. The full variable domain, with the rest looked up from reference TRBV28 and TRBJ2-7, is DVKVTQSSRYLVKRTGEKVFLECVQDMDHENMFWYRQDPGLGLRLIYFSYDVKMKEKGDIPEGYSVSREKKERFSLILESASTNQTSMYLCASNPPGLDEQYFGPGTRLTVT.

As to this clone: The junction departs from germline at one end; a sequencing error may be responsible. The rearrangement joins TRBV6-1 to TRBJ2-3, with D tentatively TRBD1 or TRBD2 (6 bases each). Germline CDR1 MNHNS, CDR2 SASEGT. This CDR3 contains 15 residues. The DNA of the CDR3 is TGTGCCAGCAATGAACAGGGAGGCGCCACAGATACGCAGTATTTT. Protein product: CASNEQGGATDTQYF.

This clone was counted many times. J is TRBJ2-3 and V is TRBV3-1; TRBD2 agrees at 8 bases. Germline CDR1 reads LGHDT; CDR2 reads YNNKEL (reference sequence). CDR3 length: 14 amino acids. V lost 3 bases and J lost 5; bases outside the gene matches: 4. The chain's CDR3 is CASSQTSVRDTQYF. The CDR3 DNA follows: TGTGCCAGCAGCCAGACTAGCGTCAGAGATACGCAGTATTTT.

This clone qualifies as medium-sized. The V call is TRBV6-1, the J call TRBJ2-3, with 9 bases that match TRBD1. Trimming removed 7 bases from V and 14 bases from J; junction bases left unmatched: 4. Germline values: CDR1 MNHNS, CDR2 SASEGT. The CDR3 is made up of 10 amino acids. CDR3 sequence reads: CASTTGGLYF. The CDR3 DNA reads TGTGCCAGCACGACAGGGGGTCTGTATTTT.

This clone was found many times. This chain uses TRBV28 with TRBJ2-5; 7 bases agree with TRBD1. Trimming cost V 4 bases and J 5 bases; bases outside gene matches: 10. This CDR3 has 15 residues. Germline-derived CDR1 and CDR2 are MDHEN and SYDVKM. The DNA for the CDR3 is TGTGCCAGCAGTTCGCACAGGGGACCGGGGGAGACCCAGTACTTC. This gives the protein CASSSHRGPGETQYF.

Judged by abundance, this clone is medium-sized. This sequence joins TRBV27 and TRBJ1-4; no clear D. The CDR3 loop spans 13 amino acids. Trimming cost V 8 bases and J 0 bases, with 7 bases left between them. Germline V gene sequence: CDR1 MNHEY, CDR2 SMNVEV (reference sequence). As DNA, the CDR3 is TGTGCCAGCCGCAATGCAACTAATGAAAAACTGTTTTTT. Translated: CASRNATNEKLFF.

This chain uses TRBV11-3 with TRBJ2-2; TRBD2 is a possible D gene (5 bases). This CDR3 comprises 14 residues. Looked up from germline, CDR1 is SGHNT and CDR2 is YENEEA. V was pared by 0 bases and J by 5 bases, with 7 bases between. CDR3 DNA sequence: TGTGCCAGCAGCTTAGAGGAGCGGACCGGGGAGCTGTTTTTT. Translated, it gives CASSLEERTGELFF.

The V and J genes are TRBV5-1 and TRBJ2-3; D might be TRBD1 or TRBD2, each matching 5 bases. The CDR3 contains 16 residues. The V end lost 4 bases, the J end lost 0 bases, and 15 bases lay between the germline ends. The germline V gene encodes CDR1 SGHRS and CDR2 YFSETQ. The CDR3 sequence: CASSGVGTASTDTQYF. CDR3 nucleotides: TGCGCCAGCAGCGGGGTGGGGACGGCTAGCACAGATACGCAGTATTTT.

There are a few counts of this clone. Mismatch with germline at one junction end may stem from a read error. The chain combines TRBV6-5 with TRBJ2-7, with 8 bases lining up with TRBD1. Per the germline V gene, CDR1 is MNHEY and CDR2 is SVGAGI. The CDR3 length is 10 residues. As DNA, the CDR3 is TGTGCCAGCAGTTACGGGACAGGAGGCTTC. It is translated as CASSYGTGGF.

This clone was seen a handful of times. The CDR3 DNA reads TGTGCCAGCAGTGAAATGACAGGGGGTAATGGTCAGCCCCAGCATTTT. Protein product: CASSEMTGGNGQPQHF. The chain combines TRBV6-1 with TRBJ1-5; 9 positions agree with TRBD1. Germline CDR1 reads MNHNS; CDR2 reads SASEGT. The CDR3 totals 16 residues. V lost 2 bases to trimming and J lost 6 bases; unmatched junction nucleotides: 8.

The chain links TRBV20-1 to TRBJ1-2; D call uncertain. The CDR3 is 13 residues long. CDR1 and CDR2 (germline): DFQATT, SNEGSKA (reference sequence). The V end lost 0 bases, the J end lost 3 bases, and 8 bases lay between the germline ends. The CDR3 spells CSARETADYGYTF. The DNA for the CDR3 is TGCAGTGCTAGAGAAACGGCGGACTATGGCTACACCTTC.

The chain employs TRBV24-1 and TRBJ2-7, with D tentatively TRBD2 (5 bases). V lost 3 bases, J lost 1 base, and 6 bases lay in between. This CDR3 spans 13 amino acids. CDR1 KGHDR and CDR2 SFDVKD come from the germline V gene. This CDR3 is CATSDTGSYEQYF. Here the CDR3 DNA reads TGTGCCACCAGTGATACGGGGTCCTACGAGCAGTACTTC.

This clone rates as medium-sized. This sequence joins TRBV28 and TRBJ1-1; no firm D call. Germline V gives CDR1 MDHEN, CDR2 SYDVKM. The V and J ends lost 3 bases and 4 bases respectively, with 12 bases between them. The CDR3 is 14 amino acids. The CDR3 DNA sequence: TGTGCCAGCAGTTTTTGGAATCGGCCCACTGAAGCTTTCTTT. Protein: CASSFWNRPTEAFF.

The gene calls are TRBV11-3 and TRBJ2-7; no firm D call. The CDR3 consists of 16 residues. Trimming pared 1 base from V and 3 bases from J, leaving 16 bases between. Germline CDR1 SGHNT, CDR2 YENEEA. The CDR3 spells CASSLGHPQYDYEQYF. Here the CDR3 DNA reads TGTGCCAGCAGCTTAGGCCACCCCCAATACGACTACGAGCAGTACTTC.

Comment on this clone: A much larger clonotype is one base distant, so this may be a read error. In DNA form, the CDR3 reads TGCAGTGCTAGAGATCGGAGGGGGCAAGAGAACCAGTACTTC. Translated, it gives CSARDRRGQENQYF. The V and J genes are TRBV20-1 and TRBJ2-5, with D perhaps matching TRBD1 (7 bases). Germline V gene sequence: CDR1 DFQATT, CDR2 SNEGSKA (reference sequence). The CDR3 has 14 amino acids.

The genes are TRBV12-3 or TRBV12-4 and TRBJ2-7, with 13 bases aligning to TRBD2. This CDR3 comprises 15 residues. Germline trimming cut 6 bases from V and 6 bases from J; bases unmatched to any gene: 8. This chain's CDR3 is CASSPGLAGAFEQYF. The CDR3, as DNA: TGTGCCAGCAGCCCCGGACTAGCGGGAGCCTTCGAGCAGTACTTC.

This clone turned up a few times. The genes are TRBV25-1 and TRBJ1-5; D uncertain. Trimming shortened V by 2 bases and J by 4 bases, and 3 bases separated the two germline ends. The CDR3 has 12 amino acids. Germline-derived CDR1 and CDR2 are MGHDK and SYGVNS. CDR3 DNA sequence: TGTGCCAGCAGTGAAGAAAATCAGCCCCAGCATTTT. Protein sequence: CASSEENQPQHF. The full variable domain, with the rest looked up from reference TRBV25-1 and TRBJ1-5, is EADIYQTPRYLVIGTGKKITLECSQTMGHDKMYWYQQDPGMELHLIHYSYGVNSTEKGDLSSESTVSRIRTEHFPLTLESARPSHTSQYLCASSEENQPQHFGDGTRLSIL.

Many counts were recorded for this clone. The chain has TRBV5-6 and TRBJ1-2, with 9 bases lining up with TRBD1. This CDR3 has 13 residues. V was clipped by 4 bases and J by 8 bases; unmatched bases: 6. Germline lookup yields CDR1 SGHDT and CDR2 YYEEEE. CDR3 DNA: TGTGCCAGCAGCATACAGGGGGCGGAGGGCTACACCTTC. This translates into CASSIQGAEGYTF.

This rearrangement joins TRBV9 to TRBJ2-7; 7 bases map to TRBD2. J was trimmed by 6 bases and V by 4 bases; bases with no gene match: 10. The length of the CDR3 is 14 residues. The germline V gene encodes CDR1 SGDLS and CDR2 YYNGEE. The CDR3 is CASSPGGRGGEQYF. In nucleotides, the CDR3 is TGTGCCAGCAGCCCGGGAGGTCGCGGCGGCGAGCAGTACTTC.